The subject of this entry is one T cell receptor beta chain. As originally analysed: Estimation of nucleated cell counts relied on the amplification of reference gene primers. Profiling relied on immunoSEQ multiplex PCR, and the TCRdb table lists in-frame clones only, not all of them. V and J calls and clone size follow that table, whereas D and trimming were derived from the DNA. This sample has 100,000 or so clones; approximately 70% occur once, and the top ten carry about 6%. These data originate in a study of blood T cell repertoires in COVID-19. Study-wide background: Acute and convalescent COVID-19 samples came from the United States, Italy and Spain. PBMCs, B-cell-depleted T cells, or T cells were the source of the cDNA or gDNA that made up the material.

V lost 0 bases, J lost 5 bases, and 2 bases lay in between. Germline V gene data show CDR1 as SGHTS and CDR2 as YDEGEE. This CDR3 spans 11 amino acids. V usage is TRBV5-8 and J usage is TRBJ2-5, with unresolved D. Specimen: peripheral blood. The TCR sequence derives from a man of 80 years or more with acute or convalescent COVID-19. Here the CDR3 DNA reads TGTGCCAGCAGCTTGGCGGAGACCCAGTACTTC. The encoded protein is CASSLAETQYF.